This T cell receptor (beta chain) emerged from a study of T cells in localized non-small cell lung cancer. V shed 5 bases and J 8 bases; nucleotides not matched to a gene: 5. The CDR3 sequence is 14 residues long. Germline V lookup: CDR1 SGHTS, CDR2 YDEGEE. Assay used: immunoSEQ multiplex PCR; TCRdb lists only in-frame clones, some missing. The sample lists under 150,000 clones; more than 70% were seen once. This chain connects TRBV5-8 to TRBJ2-1; 12 bases line up with TRBD2. This TCR was sampled from a female donor older than 55 with stage I lung adenocarcinoma. The specimen comprised peripheral blood, sampled before any cancer treatment. This CDR3 reads CASSRLAGADEQFF. The CDR3 DNA follows: TGTGCCAGCAGTCGACTAGCGGGAGCGGATGAGCAGTTCTTC.